This is a list of T cell receptor beta chains from one sample in a study of T cells in Graves' hyperthyroidism and ophthalmopathy. TCRdb independently ran MiXCR on the multiplex PCR reads; one entry per CDR3 protein. The sample includes a few hundred thousand distinct CDR3 sequences, about a sixth of them seen just once. The sequencing input was blood. These receptors were taken from a woman in her 40s with Graves' ophthalmopathy. Each CDR3 is given with its conserved first and last residue. D genes are given only for firm matches. Rows may omit the clone size; those that give it use once, few, many or a size class.

cdr3_aa: CASRSRGAYEQYF; cdr3_nt: TGTGCCAGCAGATCGCGGGGAGCCTACGAGCAGTACTTC; v_call: TRBV7-2; d_call: -; clone_size: many; j_call: TRBJ2-7
cdr3_aa: CASSLDYRPYEQYF; cdr3_nt: TGTGCCAGCAGCTTAGATTACAGGCCCTACGAGCAGTACTTC; v_call: TRBV7-9; d_call: -; clone_size: many; j_call: TRBJ2-7
cdr3_aa: CASSSWDRGSYEQYF; cdr3_nt: TGTGCCAGCAGTTCCTGGGACAGGGGTAGCTACGAGCAGTACTTC; v_call: TRBV12-3/TRBV12-4; d_call: TRBD1; clone_size: many; j_call: TRBJ2-7
cdr3_aa: CAWSGTSGGTGELFF; cdr3_nt: TGTGCCTGGAGTGGGACTAGCGGGGGAACCGGGGAGCTGTTTTTT; v_call: TRBV30; d_call: TRBD2; clone_size: many; j_call: TRBJ2-2
cdr3_aa: CASSPFRGGRSEKLFF; cdr3_nt: TGTGCCAGCAGCCCCTTCCGGGGGGGCAGGAGTGAAAAACTGTTTTTT; v_call: TRBV6-1; d_call: -; clone_size: few; j_call: TRBJ1-4
cdr3_aa: CASSYAPVPAGANVLTF; cdr3_nt: TGTGCCAGCAGTTATGCGCCGGTCCCCGCGGGGGCCAACGTCCTGACTTTC; v_call: TRBV6-5; d_call: -; clone_size: many; j_call: TRBJ2-6
cdr3_aa: CASSEIRDGRIMSSGANVLTF; cdr3_nt: TGTGCCAGCAGTGAAATCCGGGACGGCCGTATCATGAGCTCTGGGGCCAACGTCCTGACTTTC; v_call: TRBV6-1; d_call: -; clone_size: many; j_call: TRBJ2-6
cdr3_aa: CSVEEGGGGETQYF; cdr3_nt: TGCAGCGTTGAAGAAGGAGGCGGCGGGGAGACCCAGTACTTC; v_call: TRBV29-1; d_call: -; clone_size: many; j_call: TRBJ2-5
cdr3_aa: CAIRYSNTGELFF; cdr3_nt: TGTGCCATCAGATACAGCAACACCGGGGAGCTGTTTTTT; v_call: TRBV10-3; d_call: -; clone_size: many; j_call: TRBJ2-2
cdr3_aa: CASSSPGQGIGNTIYF; cdr3_nt: TGTGCCAGCAGTTCTCCGGGACAGGGGATCGGAAACACCATATATTTT; v_call: TRBV12-3/TRBV12-4; d_call: TRBD1; clone_size: -; j_call: TRBJ1-3
cdr3_aa: CSAPTTSGRSTDTQYF; cdr3_nt: TGCAGTGCTCCTACGACTAGCGGGAGAAGCACAGATACGCAGTATTTT; v_call: TRBV20-1; d_call: TRBD2; clone_size: -; j_call: TRBJ2-3
cdr3_aa: CASRAGTSYGYTF; cdr3_nt: TGTGCCAGCAGGGCTGGGACAAGCTATGGCTACACCTTC; v_call: TRBV28; d_call: -; clone_size: many; j_call: TRBJ1-2
cdr3_aa: CASSLAQDYEQYF; cdr3_nt: TGTGCCAGCAGCTTAGCACAAGACTACGAGCAGTACTTC; v_call: TRBV7-8; d_call: -; clone_size: many; j_call: TRBJ2-7
cdr3_aa: CASRVSLGFTGELFF; cdr3_nt: TGTGCCAGCAGAGTCTCCCTTGGGTTTACCGGGGAGCTGTTTTTT; v_call: TRBV27; d_call: -; clone_size: many; j_call: TRBJ2-2
cdr3_aa: CASSVGGSFEDGELFF; cdr3_nt: TGTGCCAGCAGCGTCGGGGGGAGCTTCGAGGACGGGGAGCTGTTTTTT; v_call: TRBV9; d_call: TRBD2; clone_size: many; j_call: TRBJ2-2
cdr3_aa: CASSLSGARGGSYEQYF; cdr3_nt: TGTGCCAGCAGCTTGTCGGGGGCCCGAGGGGGCTCCTACGAGCAGTACTTC; v_call: TRBV11-1; d_call: -; clone_size: -; j_call: TRBJ2-7
cdr3_aa: CASSLFKGDGGYNQPQHF; cdr3_nt: TGTGCCAGCAGTTTATTTAAAGGGGATGGGGGTTACAATCAGCCCCAGCATTTT; v_call: TRBV28; d_call: -; clone_size: many; j_call: TRBJ1-5
cdr3_aa: CAIRGALGTGELFF; cdr3_nt: TGTGCCATCCGCGGTGCCTTGGGCACCGGGGAGCTGTTTTTT; v_call: TRBV10-3; d_call: -; clone_size: many; j_call: TRBJ2-2
cdr3_aa: CATGRTGRVHEQYF; cdr3_nt: TGTGCCACAGGCCGGACAGGGAGGGTCCACGAGCAGTACTTC; v_call: TRBV6-1; d_call: -; clone_size: many; j_call: TRBJ2-7
cdr3_aa: CAWSKGEGQPQHF; cdr3_nt: TGTGCCTGGAGTAAAGGGGAAGGGCAGCCCCAGCATTTT; v_call: TRBV30; d_call: -; clone_size: many; j_call: TRBJ1-5
cdr3_aa: CASSYASRTGNGYTF; cdr3_nt: TGTGCCAGCAGTTACGCGTCGCGGACAGGGAATGGCTACACCTTC; v_call: TRBV6-5; d_call: TRBD1; clone_size: -; j_call: TRBJ1-2
cdr3_aa: CASSTTGTGGNEQYF; cdr3_nt: TGTGCCAGCAGTACTACCGGGACAGGGGGCAACGAGCAGTACTTC; v_call: TRBV6-5; d_call: TRBD1; clone_size: many; j_call: TRBJ2-7
cdr3_aa: CSANRDRYEQYF; cdr3_nt: TGCAGTGCTAACCGGGACCGATACGAGCAGTACTTC; v_call: TRBV20-1; d_call: -; clone_size: many; j_call: TRBJ2-7
cdr3_aa: CASSPGLAANSYEQYF; cdr3_nt: TGTGCCAGCAGCCCTGGACTAGCGGCAAACTCCTACGAGCAGTACTTC; v_call: TRBV7-2; d_call: TRBD2; clone_size: many; j_call: TRBJ2-7
cdr3_aa: CSARVANRGRTGELFF; cdr3_nt: TGCAGTGCTAGAGTCGCTAATAGGGGGCGAACCGGGGAGCTGTTTTTT; v_call: TRBV20-1; d_call: TRBD1; clone_size: many; j_call: TRBJ2-2
cdr3_aa: CASSYDSSGWQPQHF; cdr3_nt: TGTGCCAGCAGTTACGACAGCTCGGGTTGGCAGCCCCAGCATTTT; v_call: TRBV6-5; d_call: -; clone_size: many; j_call: TRBJ1-5